A selection of T cell receptor beta chains follows, all from one sample in a study of identical twins. Using its own MiXCR run on the 5' RACE reads, TCRdb lists one record per CDR3 protein. The repertoire holds about 1.7 million distinct CDR3 sequences, with around 33% as singletons. The sequenced material came from cord blood. Receptors were obtained from a newborn girl in good health. The CDR3 runs from the conserved cysteine through the conserved F or W. D genes are given only for firm matches. A clone size is listed for some rows: how often the clone was seen (once, few, many), or a class if it is expanded.

len | j_gene | v_gene | d_gene | abundance | CDR3nt | CDR3aa
12 | TRBJ1-5 | TRBV27 | . | few | TGTGCCAGCAGTCCCTATGGACAGCCCCAGCATTTT | CASSPYGQPQHF
17 | TRBJ1-1 | TRBV5-1 | . | few | TGCGCCAGCAGCTTGACTCGGACGGCGCCTTTTTACACTGAAGCTTTCTTT | CASSLTRTAPFYTEAFF
14 | TRBJ2-3 | TRBV4-2 | . | . | TGTGCCAGCAGCCGCAGCAGGGGCACAGATACGCAGTATTTT | CASSRSRGTDTQYF
17 | TRBJ2-7 | TRBV5-1 | TRBD1 | . | TGCGCCAGCAGCTTGGGGGCAGCAAAGGGGGCAAACTACGAGCAGTACTTC | CASSLGAAKGANYEQYF
17 | TRBJ2-1 | TRBV20-1 | TRBD2 | few | TGCAGTGCTAGCCTAGAGGGGCTAGCGGGGCCCTACAATGAGCAGTTCTTC | CSASLEGLAGPYNEQFF
14 | TRBJ2-7 | TRBV6-2/TRBV6-3 | TRBD1 | few | TGTGCCAGCAGTCCCTGGGACAGACCCTACGAGCAGTACTTC | CASSPWDRPYEQYF
14 | TRBJ2-7 | TRBV20-1 | TRBD1 | many | TGCAGTGCTAGACAATCCGGGACAGCCTACGAGCAGTACTTC | CSARQSGTAYEQYF
12 | TRBJ2-7 | TRBV9 | . | . | TGTGCCAGCAGCGGACAGAGGGTCGAGCAGTACTTC | CASSGQRVEQYF
14 | TRBJ2-3 | TRBV4-1 | TRBD2 | . | TGCGCCAGCAGGGGGGGGAGATACACAGATACGCAGTATTTT | CASRGGRYTDTQYF
15 | TRBJ1-2 | TRBV12-3/TRBV12-4 | . | . | TGTGCCAGCAGTTTAGATGGGTCAGTATGGGATGGCTACACCTTC | CASSLDGSVWDGYTF
13 | TRBJ2-1 | TRBV9 | . | once | TGTGCCAGCAGCGTAGGGGCGAGGGATGAGCAGTTCTTC | CASSVGARDEQFF
13 | TRBJ2-3 | TRBV7-2 | . | few | TGTGTAACAGGGGGAGGGCTCGCAGATACGCAGTATTTT | CVTGGGLADTQYF
14 | TRBJ1-2 | TRBV20-1 | . | few | TGCAGTGCTAGAGACCCTGGGACACCCTATGGCTACACCTTC | CSARDPGTPYGYTF
18 | TRBJ2-7 | TRBV3-1 | . | few | TGTGCCAGCAGCCACTACAGGAGGGGCCCTTCCAGTTCCTACGAGCAGTACTTC | CASSHYRRGPSSSYEQYF
14 | TRBJ2-5 | TRBV20-1 | TRBD2 | few | TGCAGTGCGACCGGGACTAGCGGGGGAGAGACCCAGTACTTC | CSATGTSGGETQYF
17 | TRBJ2-4 | TRBV3-1 | TRBD2 | . | TGTGCCAGCAGCCTACTAGCGGGGGGGCTCTCCAAAAACATTCAGTACTTC | CASSLLAGGLSKNIQYF
15 | TRBJ1-4 | TRBV7-2 | . | few | TGTGCCAGCAGCTTAGTCGGCCTCCCTAATGAAAAACTGTTTTTT | CASSLVGLPNEKLFF
15 | TRBJ2-2 | TRBV12-3/TRBV12-4 | . | . | TGTGCCAGCCAGGGTCATAAGGGAAGAACCGGGGAGCTGTTTTTT | CASQGHKGRTGELFF
17 | TRBJ2-5 | TRBV6-5 | . | . | TGTGCCAGCAGTTACAGGTATTCGGGGGCACCTCGGAATGAGCAGTACTTC | CASSYRYSGAPRNEQYF
13 | TRBJ2-5 | TRBV24-1 | . | few | TGTGCCACCAGTGCAGCGGGCGCGGTATCCCAGTACTTC | CATSAAGAVSQYF
16 | TRBJ1-2 | TRBV4-1 | TRBD1 | few | TGCGCCAGCAGACAACCCCGGACAGGGAACAACTATGGCTACACCTTC | CASRQPRTGNNYGYTF
15 | TRBJ2-3 | TRBV10-3 | . | few | TGTGCCATCAGTGCTGGCAACCGGGGAGCTTATACGCAGTATTTT | CAISAGNRGAYTQYF
13 | TRBJ2-2 | TRBV6-5 | . | . | TGTACCAGCAGTTACCCCCGAACCGGGGAGCTGTTTTTT | CTSSYPRTGELFF
16 | TRBJ2-7 | TRBV3-1 | TRBD1 | . | TGTGCCAGCAGCCAAGTTACCACAGGGGGCCCGTACGAGCAGTACTTC | CASSQVTTGGPYEQYF
13 | TRBJ1-1 | TRBV2 | . | few | TGTGCCAGCAGTGAAGGGTTTAACACTGAAGCTTTCTTT | CASSEGFNTEAFF
17 | TRBJ2-3 | TRBV27 | . | few | TGTGCCAGCAGTTTACTTGCGGCAGTGGATCACACAGATACGCAGTATTTT | CASSLLAAVDHTDTQYF
17 | TRBJ2-7 | TRBV4-1 | . | . | TGCGCCAGCAGCTCTAGTCCGACTCTGAGCCCCTACAATGAGCAGTACTTC | CASSSSPTLSPYNEQYF
14 | TRBJ2-3 | TRBV7-2 | TRBD1 | many | TGTGCCAGCAGACGGGACAGAGGCACAGATACGCAGTATTTT | CASRRDRGTDTQYF
15 | TRBJ2-7 | TRBV6-1 | . | once | TGTGCCAGCAGTGAAAGTGGGGGGGCCCCCTACGAGCAGTACTTC | CASSESGGAPYEQYF
13 | TRBJ1-2 | TRBV5-5 | . | . | TGTGCCAGCAGCTTGGGGACCGCCTATAGCTACACCTTC | CASSLGTAYSYTF
15 | TRBJ2-5 | TRBV12-3/TRBV12-4 | . | few | TGTGCCAGCAGTTTCGGTAGCCTAGCGCAAGAGACCCAGTACTTC | CASSFGSLAQETQYF
13 | TRBJ2-7 | TRBV29-1 | TRBD1 | few | TGCAGCGCTGGGAAGGGGGCGTACAATGAGCAGTACTTC | CSAGKGAYNEQYF
15 | TRBJ2-3 | TRBV6-6 | TRBD2 | . | TGTGCCAGCAGTTACGTGGGAGGGCCACCAGATACGCAGTATTTT | CASSYVGGPPDTQYF